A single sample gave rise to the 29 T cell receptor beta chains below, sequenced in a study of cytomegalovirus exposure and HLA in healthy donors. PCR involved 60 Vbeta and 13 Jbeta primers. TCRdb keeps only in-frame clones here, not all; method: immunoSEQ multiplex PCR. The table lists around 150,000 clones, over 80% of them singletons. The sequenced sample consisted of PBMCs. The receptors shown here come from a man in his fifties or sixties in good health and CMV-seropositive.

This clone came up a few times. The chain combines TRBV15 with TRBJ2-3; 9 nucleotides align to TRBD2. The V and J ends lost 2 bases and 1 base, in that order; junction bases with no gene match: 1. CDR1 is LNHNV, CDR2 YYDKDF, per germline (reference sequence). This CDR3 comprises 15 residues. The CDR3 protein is CATSRLAGRTDTQYF. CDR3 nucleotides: TGTGCCACCAGCAGACTAGCGGGACGCACAGATACGCAGTATTTT.

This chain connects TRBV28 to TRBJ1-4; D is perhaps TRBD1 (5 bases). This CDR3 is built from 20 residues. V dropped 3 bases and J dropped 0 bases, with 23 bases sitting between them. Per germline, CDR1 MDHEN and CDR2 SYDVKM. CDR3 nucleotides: TGTGCCAGCAGTTTTAGTGCGGGGGAGTTGGTGCTTGCAACTAATGAAAAACTGTTTTTT. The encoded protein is CASSFSAGELVLATNEKLFF. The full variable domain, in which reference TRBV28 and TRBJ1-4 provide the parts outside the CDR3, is DVKVTQSSRYLVKRTGEKVFLECVQDMDHENMFWYRQDPGLGLRLIYFSYDVKMKEKGDIPEGYSVSREKKERFSLILESASTNQTSMYLCASSFSAGELVLATNEKLFFGSGTQLSVL.

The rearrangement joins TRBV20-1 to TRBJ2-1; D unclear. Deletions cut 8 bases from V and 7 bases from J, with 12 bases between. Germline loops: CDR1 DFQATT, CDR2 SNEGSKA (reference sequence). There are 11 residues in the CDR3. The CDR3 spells CSTLMANEQFF. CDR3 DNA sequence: TGCAGTACCCTTATGGCAAATGAGCAGTTCTTC.

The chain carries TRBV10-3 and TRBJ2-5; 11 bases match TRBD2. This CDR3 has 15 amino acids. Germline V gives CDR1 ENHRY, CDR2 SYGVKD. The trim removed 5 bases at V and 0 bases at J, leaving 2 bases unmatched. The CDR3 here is CAISLAGGHQETQYF. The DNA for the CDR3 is TGTGCCATCAGTCTAGCGGGAGGACACCAAGAGACCCAGTACTTC.

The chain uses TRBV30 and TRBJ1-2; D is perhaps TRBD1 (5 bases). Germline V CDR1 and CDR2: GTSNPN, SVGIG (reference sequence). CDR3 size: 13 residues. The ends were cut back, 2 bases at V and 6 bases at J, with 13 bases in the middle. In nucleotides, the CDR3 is TGTGCCTGGAGTATTCAGACAGCTAATGGCTACACCTTC. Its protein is CAWSIQTANGYTF.

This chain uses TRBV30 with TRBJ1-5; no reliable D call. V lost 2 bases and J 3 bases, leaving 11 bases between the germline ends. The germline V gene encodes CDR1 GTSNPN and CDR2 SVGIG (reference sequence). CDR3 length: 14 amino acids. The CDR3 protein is CAWSRGFDNQPQHF. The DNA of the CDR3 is TGTGCCTGGAGTCGAGGGTTCGACAATCAGCCCCAGCATTTT.

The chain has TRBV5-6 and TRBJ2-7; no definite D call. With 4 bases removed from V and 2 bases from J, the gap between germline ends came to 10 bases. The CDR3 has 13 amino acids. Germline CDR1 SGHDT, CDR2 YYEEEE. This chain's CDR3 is CASSTAAAYEQYF. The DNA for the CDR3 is TGTGCCAGCAGCACGGCTGCGGCCTACGAGCAGTACTTC.

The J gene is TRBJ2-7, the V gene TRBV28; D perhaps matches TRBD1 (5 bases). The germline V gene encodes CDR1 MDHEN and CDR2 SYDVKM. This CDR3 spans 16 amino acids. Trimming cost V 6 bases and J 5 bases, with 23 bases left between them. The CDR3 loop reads CASSLTDSTVRHEQYF. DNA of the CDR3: TGTGCCAGCAGCCTCACCGACAGTACCGTACGCCACGAGCAGTACTTC.

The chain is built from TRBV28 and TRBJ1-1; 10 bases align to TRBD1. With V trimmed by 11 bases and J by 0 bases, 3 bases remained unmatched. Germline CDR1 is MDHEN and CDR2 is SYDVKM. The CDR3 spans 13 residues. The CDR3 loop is CAGQGVMNTEAFF. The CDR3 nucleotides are TGTGCCGGACAGGGGGTGATGAACACTGAAGCTTTCTTT.

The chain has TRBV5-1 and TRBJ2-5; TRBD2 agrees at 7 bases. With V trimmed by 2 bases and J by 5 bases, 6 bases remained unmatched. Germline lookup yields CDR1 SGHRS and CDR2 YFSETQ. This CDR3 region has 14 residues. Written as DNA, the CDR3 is TGCGCCAGCAGCTTTTTACGGGGAGGGGAGACCCAGTACTTC. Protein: CASSFLRGGETQYF.

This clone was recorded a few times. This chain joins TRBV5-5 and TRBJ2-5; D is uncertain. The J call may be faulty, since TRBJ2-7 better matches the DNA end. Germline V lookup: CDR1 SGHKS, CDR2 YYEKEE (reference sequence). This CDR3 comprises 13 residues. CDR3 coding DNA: TGTGCCAGCAGCTTAAATAGCCACTACGAGCAGTACTTC. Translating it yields CASSLNSHYEQYF.

The CDR3 loop is CAISEPSGVITDTQYF. CDR3 sequence (DNA): TGTGCCATCAGTGAGCCTAGCGGGGTAATAACGGATACGCAGTATTTT. The chain employs TRBV10-3 and TRBJ2-3, with 9 bases fitting TRBD2. The CDR3 runs to 16 residues. Trimming cost V 2 bases and J 6 bases; bases outside gene matches: 9. Germline V CDR1 and CDR2: ENHRY, SYGVKD.

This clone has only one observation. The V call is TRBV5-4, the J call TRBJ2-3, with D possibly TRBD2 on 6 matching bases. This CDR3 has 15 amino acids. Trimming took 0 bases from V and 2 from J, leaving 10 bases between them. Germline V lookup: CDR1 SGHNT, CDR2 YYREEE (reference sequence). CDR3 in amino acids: CASSLGAGPTDTQYF. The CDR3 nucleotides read TGTGCCAGCAGCTTGGGAGCGGGCCCCACAGATACGCAGTATTTT.

This CDR3 reads CASSEARGAQETQYF. The CDR3 DNA follows: TGTGCCAGCAGTGAAGCACGGGGGGCGCAAGAGACCCAGTACTTC. V and J are TRBV6-1 and TRBJ2-5; perhaps TRBD2 as D (7 bases). CDR1 MNHNS and CDR2 SASEGT come from the germline V gene. The CDR3 covers 15 residues. The V end lost 0 bases, the J end lost 2 bases, and 10 bases lay between the germline ends.

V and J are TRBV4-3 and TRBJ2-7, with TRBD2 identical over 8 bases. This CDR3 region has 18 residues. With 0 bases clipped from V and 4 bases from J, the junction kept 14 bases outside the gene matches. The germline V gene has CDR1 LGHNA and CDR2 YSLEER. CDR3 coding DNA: TGCGCCAGCAGCCAAGATAGCCTGGGGGCCAGCGGGGGTTACGAGCAGTACTTC. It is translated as CASSQDSLGASGGYEQYF.

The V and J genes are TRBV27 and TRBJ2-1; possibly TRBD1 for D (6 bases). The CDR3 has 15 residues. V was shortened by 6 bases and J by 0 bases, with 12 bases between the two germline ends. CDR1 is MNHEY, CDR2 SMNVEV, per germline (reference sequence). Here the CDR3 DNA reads TGTGCCAGCAGATTGCAGGGGAGCTCCTACAATGAGCAGTTCTTC. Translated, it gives CASRLQGSSYNEQFF.

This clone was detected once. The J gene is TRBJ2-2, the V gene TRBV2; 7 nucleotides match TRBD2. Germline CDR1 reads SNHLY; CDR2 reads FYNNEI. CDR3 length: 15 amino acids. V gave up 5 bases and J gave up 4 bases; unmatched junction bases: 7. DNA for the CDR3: TGTGCCAGCAGTTGGACTAGTCTTAGCACCGGGGAGCTGTTTTTT. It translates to CASSWTSLSTGELFF.

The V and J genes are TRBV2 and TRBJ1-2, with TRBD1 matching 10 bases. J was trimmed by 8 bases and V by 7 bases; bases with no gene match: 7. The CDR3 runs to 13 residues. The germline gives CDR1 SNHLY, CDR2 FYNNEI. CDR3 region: CASTPGTGAGYTF. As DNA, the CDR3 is TGTGCCAGCACCCCCGGGACAGGGGCGGGCTACACCTTC.

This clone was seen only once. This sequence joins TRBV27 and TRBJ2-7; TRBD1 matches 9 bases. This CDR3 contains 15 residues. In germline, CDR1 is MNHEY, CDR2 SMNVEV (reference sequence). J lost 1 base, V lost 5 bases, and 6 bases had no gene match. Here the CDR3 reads CASSRRQGGSYEQYF. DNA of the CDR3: TGTGCCAGCAGTCGCAGACAGGGGGGTTCCTACGAGCAGTACTTC.

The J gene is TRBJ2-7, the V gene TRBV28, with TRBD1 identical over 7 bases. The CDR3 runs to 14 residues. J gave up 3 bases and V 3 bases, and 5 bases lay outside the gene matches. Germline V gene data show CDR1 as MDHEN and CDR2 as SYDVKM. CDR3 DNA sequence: TGTGCCAGCAGTTTCCCCGGGACAGACTACGAGCAGTACTTC. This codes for CASSFPGTDYEQYF.

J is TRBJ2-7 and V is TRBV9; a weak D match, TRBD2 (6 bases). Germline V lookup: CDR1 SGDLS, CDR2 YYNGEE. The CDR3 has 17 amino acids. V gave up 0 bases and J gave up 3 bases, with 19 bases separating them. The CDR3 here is CASSVDRRGPLGYEQYF. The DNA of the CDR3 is TGTGCCAGCAGCGTAGACAGGCGGGGCCCTTTGGGCTACGAGCAGTACTTC. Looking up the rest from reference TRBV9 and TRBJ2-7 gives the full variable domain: DSGVTQTPKHLITATGQRVTLRCSPRSGDLSVYWYQQSLDQGLQFLIQYYNGEERAKGNILERFSAQQFPDLHSELNLSSLELGDSALYFCASSVDRRGPLGYEQYFGPGTRLTVT.

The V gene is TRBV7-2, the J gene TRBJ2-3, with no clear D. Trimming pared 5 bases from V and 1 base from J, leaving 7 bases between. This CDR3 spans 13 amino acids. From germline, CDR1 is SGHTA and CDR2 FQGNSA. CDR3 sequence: CASSQSGTDTQYF. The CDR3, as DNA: TGTGCCAGCAGCCAATCAGGCACAGATACGCAGTATTTT.

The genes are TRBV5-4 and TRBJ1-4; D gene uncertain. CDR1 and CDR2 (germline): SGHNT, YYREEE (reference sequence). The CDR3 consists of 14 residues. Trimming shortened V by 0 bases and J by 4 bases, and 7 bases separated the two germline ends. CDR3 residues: CASSLGTDNEKLFF. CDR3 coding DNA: TGTGCCAGCAGCTTGGGCACAGATAATGAAAAACTGTTTTTT.

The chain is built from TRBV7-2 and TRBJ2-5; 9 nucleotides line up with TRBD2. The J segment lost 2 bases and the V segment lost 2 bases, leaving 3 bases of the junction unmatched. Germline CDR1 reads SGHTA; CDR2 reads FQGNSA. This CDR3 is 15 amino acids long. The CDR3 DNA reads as TGTGCCAGCAGCTTATCCAGCGGGGGGCAAGAGACCCAGTACTTC. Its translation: CASSLSSGGQETQYF.

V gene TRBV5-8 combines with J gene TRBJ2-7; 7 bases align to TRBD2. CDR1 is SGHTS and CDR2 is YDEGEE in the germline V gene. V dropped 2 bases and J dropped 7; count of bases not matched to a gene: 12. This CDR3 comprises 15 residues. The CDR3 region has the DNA TGTGCCAGCAGCTTAGTTAGGATCAGAGCGGGGGAGCAGTACTTC. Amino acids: CASSLVRIRAGEQYF.

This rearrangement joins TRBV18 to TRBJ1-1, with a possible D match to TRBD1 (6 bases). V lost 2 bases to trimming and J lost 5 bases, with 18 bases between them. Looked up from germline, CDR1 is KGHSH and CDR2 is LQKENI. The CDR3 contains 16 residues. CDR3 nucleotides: TGTGCCAGCTCACCAATCCTGGGGGGGGCTGGGACTGAAGCTTTCTTT. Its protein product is CASSPILGGAGTEAFF.

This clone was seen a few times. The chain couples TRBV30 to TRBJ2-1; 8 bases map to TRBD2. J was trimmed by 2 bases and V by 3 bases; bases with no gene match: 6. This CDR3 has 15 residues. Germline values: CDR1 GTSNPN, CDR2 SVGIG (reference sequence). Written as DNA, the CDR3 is TGTGCCTGGAGACATCGGGAGGGCCCCTACAATGAGCAGTTCTTC. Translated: CAWRHREGPYNEQFF.

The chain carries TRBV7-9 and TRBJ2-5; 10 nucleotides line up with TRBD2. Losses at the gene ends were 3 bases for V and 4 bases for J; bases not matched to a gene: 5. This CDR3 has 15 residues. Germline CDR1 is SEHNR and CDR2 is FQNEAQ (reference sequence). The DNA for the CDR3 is TGTGCCAGCAGCTTGCCTAGCGGGAGTCGAGAGACCCAGTACTTC. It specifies CASSLPSGSRETQYF. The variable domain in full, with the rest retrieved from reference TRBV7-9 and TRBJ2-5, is DTGVSQNPRHKITKRGQNVTFRCDPISEHNRLYWYRQTLGQGPEFLTYFQNEAQLEKSRLLSDRFSAERPKGSFSTLEIQRTEQGDSAMYLCASSLPSGSRETQYFGPGTRLLVL.

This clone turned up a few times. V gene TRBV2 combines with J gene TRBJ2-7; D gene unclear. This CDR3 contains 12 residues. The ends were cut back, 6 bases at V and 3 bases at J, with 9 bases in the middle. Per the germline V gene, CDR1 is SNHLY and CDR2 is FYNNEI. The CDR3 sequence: CASRASVYEQYF. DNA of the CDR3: TGTGCCAGCAGGGCCTCAGTCTACGAGCAGTACTTC.